The 21 T cell receptor beta chains in this list originate from one sample, sequenced in a study of Ad26.COV2.S vaccination and SARS-CoV-2 variants. TCRdb's copy holds only in-frame clones and misses some; the assay was immunoSEQ multiplex PCR. This table holds just over 350,000 clones, 70% to 90% found once. Treatment noted: about 20 received Ad26.COV2.S at low or high dose, single or two shots; 5 received placebo; per-sample allocation not given. The investigators took samples on day 63 after the first vaccine or placebo injection. Material: peripheral blood, obtained in a trial of Ad26.COV2.S vaccine versus placebo. These receptors were obtained from a person between 18 and 60 years old who received the Ad26.COV2.S COVID-19 vaccine or a placebo.

The V and J genes are TRBV19 and TRBJ1-1; unclear D gene. The CDR3 consists of 15 residues. V was shortened by 3 bases and J by 1 base, with 12 bases between the two germline ends. Per the germline V gene, CDR1 is LNHDA and CDR2 is SQIVND (reference sequence). CDR3 nucleotides: TGTGCCAGTAGTATCGCGGCAGGTAAGAACACTGAAGCTTTCTTT. This gives the protein CASSIAAGKNTEAFF.

This clone appeared a few times. This chain connects TRBV19 to TRBJ2-3, with a weak D call TRBD2 (6 bases). The V end was cut by 5 bases, the J end by 0 bases, with 15 bases between. This CDR3 region has 16 residues. In germline, CDR1 is LNHDA, CDR2 SQIVND (reference sequence). The CDR3 nucleotides are TGTGCCAGTAGTGCCGGGGTAGCGGCTAGCACAGATACGCAGTATTTT. Translation gives CASSAGVAASTDTQYF. Based on the CDR3 plus reference TRBV19 and TRBJ2-3, the full variable domain is DGGITQSPKYLFRKEGQNVTLSCEQNLNHDAMYWYRQDPGQGLRLIYYSQIVNDFQKGDIAEGYSVSREKKESFPLTVTSAQKNPTAFYLCASSAGVAASTDTQYFGPGTRLTVL.

The genes are TRBV7-9 and TRBJ1-1, with D perhaps matching TRBD1 (6 bases). Germline V CDR1 and CDR2: SEHNR, FQNEAQ (reference sequence). CDR3 length: 12 residues. The V gene lost 4 bases and the J gene lost 11 bases, with 14 bases spanning the gap. The CDR3 here is CASSYEGGRAFF. DNA for the CDR3: TGTGCCAGCAGCTACGAGGGGGGACGCGCTTTCTTT.

This chain uses TRBV4-3 with TRBJ2-2; D tentatively fits TRBD1 or TRBD2 (5 bases each). V dropped 2 bases and J dropped 3 bases, with 10 bases sitting between them. This CDR3 comprises 15 residues. Looked up from germline, CDR1 is LGHNA and CDR2 is YSLEER. As DNA, the CDR3 is TGCGCCAGCAGCCAACAGAGGGGTTACACCGGGGAGCTGTTTTTT. It is translated as CASSQQRGYTGELFF.

The chain joins TRBV6-5 to TRBJ1-5, with D possibly matching TRBD1 (5 bases). This CDR3 is built from 14 residues. CDR1 is MNHEY and CDR2 is SVGAGI in the germline V gene. Trimming took off 4 bases at V and 2 bases at J, with 9 bases between the two ends. The DNA for the CDR3 is TGTGCCAGCAGTTTGGGGGATGGCAATCAGCCCCAGCATTTT. Amino acid sequence: CASSLGDGNQPQHF.

The chain has TRBV5-5 and TRBJ2-5; no definite D call. Germline lookup yields CDR1 SGHKS and CDR2 YYEKEE (reference sequence). The V and J ends lost 3 bases and 2 bases respectively, with 14 bases between them. The CDR3 is made up of 15 amino acids. CDR3 nucleotide sequence: TGTGCCAGCAGCTGGTCGGGTCAGGAGCAAGAGACCCAGTACTTC. Its translation: CASSWSGQEQETQYF.

The chain recombines TRBV6-2 or TRBV6-3 with TRBJ1-6, with 9 nucleotides matching TRBD1. V dropped 5 bases and J dropped 9; count of bases not matched to a gene: 8. The CDR3 consists of 15 residues. From germline, CDR1 is MNHEY and CDR2 SVGEGT. Here the CDR3 reads CASSTRTGVASPLHF. The DNA for the CDR3 is TGTGCCAGCAGTACCCGGACAGGGGTTGCTTCACCCCTCCACTTT.

This clone was seen only once. V usage is TRBV5-1 and J usage is TRBJ2-7; D remains ambiguous. V dropped 0 bases and J dropped 6 bases, with 13 bases sitting between them. CDR3 size: 14 residues. Germline lookup yields CDR1 SGHRS and CDR2 YFSETQ. The CDR3 sequence is CASSLDPSSGEQYF. The CDR3 DNA is TGCGCCAGCAGCTTGGACCCATCCTCGGGCGAGCAGTACTTC.

Here the CDR3 reads CASSSRDLTGEQYF. The CDR3 DNA reads as TGTGCCAGCTCCTCCCGGGACTTAACGGGGGAGCAGTACTTC. The chain carries TRBV9 and TRBJ2-7, with D perhaps matching TRBD2 (6 bases). Germline V gene lookup returns CDR1 SGDLS and CDR2 YYNGEE. This CDR3 is 14 amino acids long. V was pared by 7 bases and J by 7 bases, with 21 bases between.

This chain connects TRBV5-4 to TRBJ2-7, with 7 bases aligning to TRBD1. Germline V CDR1 and CDR2: SGHNT, YYREEE (reference sequence). V was pared by 2 bases and J by 3 bases, with 5 bases of the junction left unmatched. This CDR3 has 14 amino acids. The CDR3 region is CASSLRGPLYEQYF. The CDR3 nucleotides are TGTGCCAGCAGCTTAAGGGGGCCACTCTACGAGCAGTACTTC.

The CDR3 bases are TGTGCCAGCAGTTCGTTGAGTGGAAACACCATATATTTT. Amino acid sequence: CASSSLSGNTIYF. The chain employs TRBV12-3 or TRBV12-4 and TRBJ1-3; D is unresolved. This CDR3 has 13 residues. The V end lost 4 bases, the J end lost 3 bases, and 7 bases lay between the germline ends.

The chain employs TRBV9 and TRBJ2-2; maybe TRBD2 (5 bases). CDR1 and CDR2 (germline): SGDLS, YYNGEE. V was shortened by 0 bases and J by 5 bases, with 11 bases between the two germline ends. The CDR3 has 15 amino acids. CDR3 loop: CASSVGAERTGELFF. As DNA, the CDR3 is TGTGCCAGCAGCGTAGGAGCGGAGAGGACCGGGGAGCTGTTTTTT.

This rearrangement joins TRBV6-5 to TRBJ2-6, with TRBD1 matching 7 bases. CDR1 and CDR2 from the germline V gene are MNHEY and SVGAGI. The CDR3 spans 15 residues. Losses at the gene ends were 6 bases for V and 0 bases for J; bases not matched to a gene: 2. The CDR3 DNA reads TGTGCCAGCAGAGGACAGGACTCTGGGGCCAACGTCCTGACTTTC. As protein: CASRGQDSGANVLTF.

The rearrangement uses TRBV12-3 or TRBV12-4 and TRBJ1-2; D remains ambiguous. This CDR3 is built from 12 residues. V was cut by 1 base and J by 8 bases, with 8 bases left in between. DNA of the CDR3: TGTGCCAGCAGTTTAGGGGTAAGGGGCTACACCTTC. Protein sequence: CASSLGVRGYTF.

The chain employs TRBV13 and TRBJ1-3; the D is unclear. This CDR3 is 15 amino acids long. Trimming shortened V by 0 bases and J by 0 bases, and 6 bases separated the two germline ends. The V gene's germline CDR1 is PRHDT and CDR2 FYEKMQ (reference sequence). The CDR3 DNA follows: TGTGCCAGCAGCTTAGGCCCTTCCTCTGGAAACACCATATATTTT. Its protein is CASSLGPSSGNTIYF.

The chain has TRBV6-5 and TRBJ1-5; 7 bases are a match to TRBD1. CDR1 is MNHEY and CDR2 is SVGAGI in the germline V gene. The CDR3 has 14 residues. J lost 3 bases, V lost 4 bases, and 3 bases had no gene match. CDR3 nucleotides: TGTGCCAGCAGTTGGACAGGCACCAATCAGCCCCAGCATTTT. Translating it yields CASSWTGTNQPQHF.

V and J are TRBV7-9 and TRBJ2-2; D might be TRBD1 (7 bases). Germline CDR1 and CDR2: SEHNR and FQNEAQ (reference sequence). Trimming removed 11 bases from V and 1 base from J, with 17 bases in between. This CDR3 comprises 15 residues. The CDR3 region has the DNA TGTGCCCGCACGGAGGGGGCCCAGAACACCGGGGAGCTGTTTTTT. Translation gives CARTEGAQNTGELFF. Variable domain in full (rest from reference TRBV7-9 and TRBJ2-2): DTGVSQNPRHKITKRGQNVTFRCDPISEHNRLYWYRQTLGQGPEFLTYFQNEAQLEKSRLLSDRFSAERPKGSFSTLEIQRTEQGDSAMYLCARTEGAQNTGELFFGEGSRLTVL.

This clone was picked up one time. CDR3 nucleotides: TGTGCCAGTAGTATAGGCACAGCCCGGATCAATGAGCAGTTCTTC. It codes for CASSIGTARINEQFF. The chain has TRBV19 and TRBJ2-1; no reliable D call. This CDR3 is 15 amino acids long. CDR1 and CDR2 from the germline V gene are LNHDA and SQIVND (reference sequence). The ends were cut back, 1 base at V and 6 bases at J, with 13 bases in the middle.

The chain employs TRBV3-1 (or the pseudogene TRBV3-2) and TRBJ2-1; no clear D gene. Germline CDR1 LGHDT, CDR2 YNNKEL (reference sequence). There are 13 residues in the CDR3. The ends were cut back, 3 bases at V and 3 bases at J, with 6 bases in the middle. Written as DNA, the CDR3 is TGTGCCAGCAGCCATAGCTACTACAATGAGCAGTTCTTC. Encoded protein: CASSHSYYNEQFF.

The chain joins TRBV6-6 to TRBJ1-1; D uncertain. The CDR3 consists of 13 residues. The V gene's germline CDR1 is MNHNY and CDR2 SVGAGI (reference sequence). Trimming removed 2 bases from V and 0 bases from J, with 4 bases in between. As DNA, the CDR3 is TGTGCCAGCAGTTACCAGCTGAACACTGAAGCTTTCTTT. Translated: CASSYQLNTEAFF.

The chain combines TRBV6-5 with TRBJ1-4; 9 nucleotides align to TRBD1. V lost 5 bases to trimming and J lost 7 bases; unmatched junction nucleotides: 5. Looked up from germline, CDR1 is MNHEY and CDR2 is SVGAGI. The CDR3 consists of 14 residues. The CDR3 reads CASSKDRGTEKLFF. CDR3 DNA: TGTGCCAGCAGTAAGGACAGGGGAACTGAAAAACTGTTTTTT.